This is a list of T cell receptor beta chains from one sample in a study of monozygotic twins with inflammatory bowel disease. TCRdb reanalyzed the 5' RACE reads and collapses them to one entry per CDR3 protein, without DNA. Here the sample table reports fewer than 150,000 distinct CDR3 sequences. The sequenced sample consisted of blood. These receptors were obtained from a human donor with ulcerative colitis or Crohn's disease, or a healthy co-twin of an affected twin (not recorded which). Each CDR3 is given with its conserved first and last residue.

J | V | CDR3
TRBJ2-1 | TRBV28 | CASSLGNRLSEQFF
TRBJ1-3 | TRBV5-1 | CASSFEAISGNTIYF
TRBJ2-5 | TRBV30 | CAWSANSQETQYF
TRBJ2-6 | TRBV7-9 | CASSPRLGSGANVLTF
TRBJ1-5 | TRBV18 | CASSPRGVDNQPQHF
TRBJ1-5 | TRBV6-2/TRBV6-3 | CASDDNSNQPQQF
TRBJ2-7 | TRBV12-3/TRBV12-4 | CASSLAGFYEQYF
TRBJ2-7 | TRBV5-1 | CASSRLVGGSYEQYF
TRBJ2-5 | TRBV4-1 | CASSQTGPRDGSETQYF
TRBJ2-3 | TRBV20-1 | CSASWMGARTETQYF
TRBJ2-1 | TRBV5-4 | CASRSPNEQFF
TRBJ1-5 | TRBV20-1 | CSARDWGAVSNQPQHF
TRBJ1-6 | TRBV11-2 | CASSLAAGVNSPLHF
TRBJ1-6 | TRBV12-3/TRBV12-4 | CASSLRQSSPLHF
TRBJ1-5 | TRBV5-5 | CASTREGGYQPQHF
TRBJ2-7 | TRBV5-1 | CASRPLDRGSYEQYF
TRBJ1-1 | TRBV12-3/TRBV12-4 | CASSSSGPRGTEAFF
TRBJ2-1 | TRBV29-1 | CSVASGTNNEQFF
TRBJ1-1 | TRBV29-1 | CSVEGNWDTEAFF
TRBJ2-1 | TRBV28 | CATLMAYNEQFF
TRBJ2-2 | TRBV6-1 | CASSPGPRDTGELFF
TRBJ2-3 | TRBV5-6 | CASSGGKSLTYTQYF
TRBJ1-3 | TRBV15 | CATSLGSSGNTIYF
TRBJ2-5 | TRBV15 | CATSRDTSGGETQYF
TRBJ1-6 | TRBV29-1 | CSVRDGGSPLHF
TRBJ1-1 | TRBV5-1 | CASSRGTGQVSTEAFF
TRBJ2-5 | TRBV5-1 | CASSRTGGSETQYF
TRBJ1-1 | TRBV19 | CASDTHPGSLNTEAFF
TRBJ2-5 | TRBV5-4 | CASSKASGGPQETQYF
TRBJ2-7 | TRBV24-1 | CATSDLYRTKTGDYEQYF
TRBJ1-2 | TRBV11-1 | CASSLDPTVEGYTF
TRBJ1-1 | TRBV7-8 | CASSLMPGWEGRNTEAFF
TRBJ2-4 | TRBV15 | CATSRGRLEIQYF
TRBJ2-1 | TRBV28 | CASKEQGTGNEQFF
TRBJ2-1 | TRBV2 | CASSVGDYNEQFF
TRBJ2-1 | TRBV20-1 | CSARSPRTSGGDEQFF
TRBJ2-2 | TRBV7-3 | CASSLNSVPNTGELFF